This TCR beta chain derives from a study of shared clonotypes between healthy human individuals. The V gene's germline CDR1 is SGHRS and CDR2 YFSETQ. The CDR3 spans 15 residues. V gave up 0 bases and J gave up 7 bases; unmatched junction bases: 9. In the case of this clone: The antigen is not known.

Study results and limitations: In contrast to clonotypes shared by all four donors, non-shared clonotypes had lower generation probabilities. A limitation of the genetic and exposure-history diversity represented arose from few donors. Rarefaction demonstrated incomplete sorted-subset sequencing despite large depth. Naive subsets typically showed greater estimated richness than memory subsets.

The table came from immunoSEQ multiplex PCR; TCRdb's copy has only in-frame clones and leaves some out. The data show over 1.4 million clones, more than 95% seen once. Sequencing was done on a sample of naive CD4+ T cells sorted from blood. Regarding subset: CD45RA+ positively selected. The clonotype originates from a man younger than 40 in good health. The chain combines TRBV5-1 with TRBJ2-7, with 8 bases lining up with TRBD1. The CDR3 spells CASSLEVRGPSEQYF. In DNA, the CDR3 is TGCGCCAGCAGCTTGGAAGTCAGGGGGCCATCGGAGCAGTACTTC. The full variable domain, rest sourced from reference TRBV5-1 and TRBJ2-7, is KAGVTQTPRYLIKTRGQQVTLSCSPISGHRSVSWYQQTPGQGLQFLFEYFSETQRNKGNFPGRFSGRQFSNSRSEMNVSTLELGDSALYLCASSLEVRGPSEQYFGPGTRLTVT.